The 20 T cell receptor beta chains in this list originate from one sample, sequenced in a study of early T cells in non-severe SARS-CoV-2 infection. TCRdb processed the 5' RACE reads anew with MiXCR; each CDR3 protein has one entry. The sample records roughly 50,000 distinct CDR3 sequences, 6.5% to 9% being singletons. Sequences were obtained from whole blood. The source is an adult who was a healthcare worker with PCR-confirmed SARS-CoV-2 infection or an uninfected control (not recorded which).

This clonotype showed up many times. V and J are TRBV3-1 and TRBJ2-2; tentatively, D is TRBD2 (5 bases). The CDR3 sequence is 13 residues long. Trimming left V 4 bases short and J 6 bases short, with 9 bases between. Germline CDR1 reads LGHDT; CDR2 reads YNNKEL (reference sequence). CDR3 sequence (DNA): TGTGCCAGCAGCCCCACTAGGCCCGGGGAGCTGTTTTTT. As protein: CASSPTRPGELFF.

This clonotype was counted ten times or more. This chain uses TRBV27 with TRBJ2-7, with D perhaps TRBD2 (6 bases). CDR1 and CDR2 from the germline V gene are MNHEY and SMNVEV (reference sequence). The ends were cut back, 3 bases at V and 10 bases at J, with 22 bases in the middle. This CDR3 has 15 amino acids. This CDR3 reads CASSLAQWGEEDQYF. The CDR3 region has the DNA TGTGCCAGCAGTTTGGCCCAGTGGGGGGAGGAAGATCAGTACTTC.

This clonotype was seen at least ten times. The CDR3 DNA reads TGCGCCAGCAGCCAAGATCCCTCGACGGTTAACTATGGCTACACCTTC. It codes for CASSQDPSTVNYGYTF. The chain recombines TRBV4-3 with TRBJ1-2; D is unresolved. The CDR3 consists of 16 residues. Germline V gene sequence: CDR1 LGHNA, CDR2 YSLEER. Trimming cost V 0 bases and J 1 base, with 12 bases left between them.

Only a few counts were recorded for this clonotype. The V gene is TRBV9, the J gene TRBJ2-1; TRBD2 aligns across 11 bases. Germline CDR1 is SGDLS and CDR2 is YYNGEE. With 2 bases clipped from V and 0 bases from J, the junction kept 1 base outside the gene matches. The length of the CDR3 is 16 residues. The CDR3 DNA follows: TGTGCCAGCAGCGTTACTAGCGGGAGCTCCTACAATGAGCAGTTCTTC. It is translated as CASSVTSGSSYNEQFF.

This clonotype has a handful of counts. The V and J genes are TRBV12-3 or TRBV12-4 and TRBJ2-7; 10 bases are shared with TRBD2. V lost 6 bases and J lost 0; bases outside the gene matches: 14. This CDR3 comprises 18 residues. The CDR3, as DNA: TGTGCCAGCAGGGCCCCCCTCGGTAGCGGGGGGCACTCCTACGAGCAGTACTTC. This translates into CASRAPLGSGGHSYEQYF.

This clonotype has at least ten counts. The CDR3 loop reads CASSLSLVRDRNTGELFF. DNA of the CDR3: TGTGCCAGCAGTTTATCTCTGGTTCGGGACAGGAACACCGGGGAGCTGTTTTTT. The chain uses TRBV12-3 or TRBV12-4 and TRBJ2-2; TRBD1 matches at 7 bases. The CDR3 is made up of 18 amino acids. Trimming removed 2 bases from V and 1 base from J; junction bases left unmatched: 10.

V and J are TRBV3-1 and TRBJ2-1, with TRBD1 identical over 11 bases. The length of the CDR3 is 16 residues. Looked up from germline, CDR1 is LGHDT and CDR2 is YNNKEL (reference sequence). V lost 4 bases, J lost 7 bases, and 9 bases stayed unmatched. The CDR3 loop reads CASSPRDRGRGNEQFF. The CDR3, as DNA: TGTGCCAGCAGCCCCCGGGACAGGGGGAGAGGGAATGAGCAGTTCTTC.

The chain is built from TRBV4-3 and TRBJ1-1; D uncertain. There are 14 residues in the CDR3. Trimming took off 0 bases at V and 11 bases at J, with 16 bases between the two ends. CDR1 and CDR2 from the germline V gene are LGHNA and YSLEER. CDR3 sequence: CASSQDLSPNPAFF. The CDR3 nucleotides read TGCGCCAGCAGCCAAGATCTATCTCCCAATCCGGCTTTCTTT.

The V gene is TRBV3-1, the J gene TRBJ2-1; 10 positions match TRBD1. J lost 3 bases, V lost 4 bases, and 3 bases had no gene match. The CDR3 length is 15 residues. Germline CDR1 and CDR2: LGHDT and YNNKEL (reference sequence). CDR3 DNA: TGTGCCAGCAGCCTCGGGACAGGGGTCTACAATGAGCAGTTCTTC. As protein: CASSLGTGVYNEQFF.

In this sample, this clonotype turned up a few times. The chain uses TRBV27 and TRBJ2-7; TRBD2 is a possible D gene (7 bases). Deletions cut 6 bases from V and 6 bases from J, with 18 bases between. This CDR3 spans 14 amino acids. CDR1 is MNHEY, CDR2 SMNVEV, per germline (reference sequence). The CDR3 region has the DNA TGTGCCAGCAGATGGGGCCAGGGAGGGGGCGAGCAGTACTTC. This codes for CASRWGQGGGEQYF.

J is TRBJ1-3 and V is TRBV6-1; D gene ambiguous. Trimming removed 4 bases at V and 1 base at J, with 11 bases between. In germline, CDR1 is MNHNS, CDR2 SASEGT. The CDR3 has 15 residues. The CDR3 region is CASSGSGISGNTIYF. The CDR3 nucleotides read TGTGCCAGCAGTGGGTCTGGGATTTCTGGAAACACCATATATTTT.

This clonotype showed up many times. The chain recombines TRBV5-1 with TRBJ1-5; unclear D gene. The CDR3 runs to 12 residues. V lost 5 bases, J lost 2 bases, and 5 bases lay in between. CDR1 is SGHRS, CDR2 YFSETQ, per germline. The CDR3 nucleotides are TGCGCCAGCAGGGACGGCAATCAGCCCCAGCATTTT. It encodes CASRDGNQPQHF.

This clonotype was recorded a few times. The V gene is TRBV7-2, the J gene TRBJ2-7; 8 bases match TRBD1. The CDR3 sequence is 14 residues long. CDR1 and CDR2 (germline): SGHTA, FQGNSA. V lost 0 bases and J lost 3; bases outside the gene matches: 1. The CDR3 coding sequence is TGTGCCAGCAGCTTAGCCGGACAGGGCTACGAGCAGTACTTC. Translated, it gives CASSLAGQGYEQYF.

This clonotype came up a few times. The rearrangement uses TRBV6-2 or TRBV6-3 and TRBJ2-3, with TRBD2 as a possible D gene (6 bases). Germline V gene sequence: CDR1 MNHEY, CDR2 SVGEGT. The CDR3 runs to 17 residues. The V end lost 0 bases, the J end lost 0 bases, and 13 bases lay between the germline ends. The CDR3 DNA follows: TGTGCCAGCAGTTACTCGGGTCGGCGGGAAAGCACAGATACGCAGTATTTT. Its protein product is CASSYSGRRESTDTQYF.

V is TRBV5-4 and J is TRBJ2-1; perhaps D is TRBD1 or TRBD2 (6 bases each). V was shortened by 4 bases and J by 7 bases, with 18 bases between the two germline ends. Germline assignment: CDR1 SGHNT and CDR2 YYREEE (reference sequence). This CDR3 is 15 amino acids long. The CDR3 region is CASSPEGGRGNEQFF. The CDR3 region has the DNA TGTGCCAGCAGCCCAGAGGGGGGCCGGGGGAATGAGCAGTTCTTC.

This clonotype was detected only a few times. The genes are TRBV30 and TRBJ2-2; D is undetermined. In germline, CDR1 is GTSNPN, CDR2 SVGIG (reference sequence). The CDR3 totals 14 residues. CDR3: CVCPRVLNTGELFF. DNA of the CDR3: TGTGTCTGCCCTCGGGTCCTGAACACCGGGGAGCTGTTTTTT.

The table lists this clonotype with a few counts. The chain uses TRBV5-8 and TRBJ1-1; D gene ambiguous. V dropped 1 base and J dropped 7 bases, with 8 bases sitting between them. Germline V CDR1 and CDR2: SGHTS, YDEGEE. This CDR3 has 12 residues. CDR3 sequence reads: CASSLSAIEAFF. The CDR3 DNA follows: TGTGCCAGCAGCTTGTCGGCAATTGAAGCTTTCTTT. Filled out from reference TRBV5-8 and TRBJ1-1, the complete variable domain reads EAGVTQSPTHLIKTRGQQATLRCSPISGHTSVYWYQQALGLGLQFLLWYDEGEERNRGNFPPRFSGRQFPNYSSELNVNALELEDSALYLCASSLSAIEAFFGQGTRLTVV.

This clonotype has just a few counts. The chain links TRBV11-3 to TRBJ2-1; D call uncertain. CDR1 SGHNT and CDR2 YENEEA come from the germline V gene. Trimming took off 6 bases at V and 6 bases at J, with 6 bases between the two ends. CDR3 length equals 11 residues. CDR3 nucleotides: TGTGCCAGCAGATCAGGCAATGAGCAGTTCTTC. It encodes CASRSGNEQFF.

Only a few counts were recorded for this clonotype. The CDR3 sequence is CASSSDSMPGGPEAFF. The CDR3 DNA sequence: TGTGCCAGCAGCTCAGACTCTATGCCTGGGGGACCTGAAGCTTTCTTT. This chain uses TRBV27 with TRBJ1-1; D is possibly TRBD1 (5 bases). The CDR3 loop spans 16 amino acids. Germline CDR1 and CDR2: MNHEY and SMNVEV (reference sequence). Between the trimmed V and J ends, which lost 6 bases and 6 bases, there was a span of 23 bases.

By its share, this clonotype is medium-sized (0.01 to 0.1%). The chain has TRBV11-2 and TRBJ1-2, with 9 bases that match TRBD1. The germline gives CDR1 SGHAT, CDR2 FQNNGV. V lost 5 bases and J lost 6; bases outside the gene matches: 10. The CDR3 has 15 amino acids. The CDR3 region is CASSGTGKLVDGYTF. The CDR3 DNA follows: TGTGCCAGCAGCGGGACAGGGAAATTGGTTGATGGCTACACCTTC.